The 31 T cell receptor beta chains below all came from one sample that was sequenced in a study of OX40 agonist ivuxolimab in advanced cancers. Profiled with immunoSEQ multiplex PCR; TCRdb holds only in-frame clones, not every one. The repertoire consists of fewer than 95,000 clones, with around 84% occurring once and the leading ten covering around 6.6%. The sample in question was CD4+ or CD8+ T cells sorted from blood, obtained in a trial of the OX40 agonist ivuxolimab. These receptors were collected from an adult with an advanced solid tumor such as melanoma, head and neck, liver or kidney cancer.

The V call is TRBV7-2, the J call TRBJ1-1; unclear D gene. Per the germline V gene, CDR1 is SGHTA and CDR2 is FQGNSA. The CDR3 is 17 amino acids. V was trimmed by 4 bases and J by 0 bases, leaving 18 bases between them. CDR3 in DNA: TGTGCCAGCAGCTCCTACCCGAAGGACCCCATGAACACTGAAGCTTTCTTT. It codes for CASSSYPKDPMNTEAFF. Combining the CDR3 with reference TRBV7-2 and TRBJ1-1 gives the whole variable domain GAGVSQSPSNKVTEKGKDVELRCDPISGHTALYWYRQSLGQGLEFLIYFQGNSAPDKSGLPSDRFSAERTGGSVSTLTIQRTQQEDSAVYLCASSSYPKDPMNTEAFFGQGTRLTVV.

This clone showed up just once. In DNA form, the CDR3 reads TGCAGTGCTAGAAAGGAGACCCAGTACTTC. It encodes CSARKETQYF. This chain connects TRBV20-1 to TRBJ2-5; D is unresolved. Germline loops: CDR1 DFQATT, CDR2 SNEGSKA (reference sequence). This CDR3 contains 10 residues. V lost 2 bases, J lost 5 bases, and 3 bases lay in between.

The DNA for the CDR3 is TGTGCCAGCAGCTTAGGACAGGGAGCAGTAAACATTCAGTACTTC. It yields the protein CASSLGQGAVNIQYF. The chain links TRBV7-8 to TRBJ2-4, with TRBD1 identical over 7 bases. The CDR3 is made up of 15 amino acids. J was trimmed by 6 bases and V by 1 base; bases with no gene match: 6. The germline gives CDR1 SGHVS, CDR2 FQNEAQ.

The genes are TRBV18 and TRBJ2-4; 8 bases agree with TRBD1. Germline CDR1 is KGHSH and CDR2 is LQKENI. The CDR3 extends over 17 amino acids. After removal of 2 bases from V and 4 bases from J, the junction contained 10 bases not matched to a gene. For the CDR3, the DNA is TGTGCCAGCTCACCAGAGGGACAGGCGAACGGTAAAAACATTCAGTACTTC. Protein sequence: CASSPEGQANGKNIQYF. Complete variable domain (other parts from reference TRBV18 and TRBJ2-4): NAGVMQNPRHLVRRRGQEARLRCSPMKGHSHVYWYRQLPEEGLKFMVYLQKENIIDESGMPKERFSAEFPKEGPSILRIQQVVRGDSAAYFCASSPEGQANGKNIQYFGAGTRLSVL.

This chain joins TRBV5-1 and TRBJ2-5; tentative D call: TRBD2 (6 bases). The CDR3 has 13 residues. Germline CDR1 and CDR2: SGHRS and YFSETQ. V was pared by 4 bases and J by 9 bases, with 16 bases between. The CDR3 nucleotides are TGCGCCAGCAGCCCGGTGAGCGGGCCGCCCCAGTACTTC. The encoded protein is CASSPVSGPPQYF.

The chain links TRBV19 to TRBJ2-1; 8 nucleotides line up with TRBD2. CDR3 size: 18 residues. The V and J ends lost 1 base and 3 bases, in that order; junction bases with no gene match: 11. CDR1 and CDR2 (germline): LNHDA, SQIVND (reference sequence). CDR3 protein: CASSIASPAAGGYNEQFF. The CDR3, as DNA: TGTGCCAGTAGTATAGCGAGCCCGGCGGCGGGGGGCTACAATGAGCAGTTCTTC.

The chain couples TRBV5-4 to TRBJ2-7, with D unclear. This CDR3 comprises 13 residues. Germline assignment: CDR1 SGHNT and CDR2 YYREEE (reference sequence). The V end was cut by 4 bases, the J end by 6 bases, with 14 bases between. CDR3 loop: CASSPNQIGEQYV. The DNA for the CDR3 is TGTGCCAGCAGCCCTAACCAGATCGGCGAGCAGTACGTC.

This chain uses TRBV19 with TRBJ2-1; TRBD2 aligns across 12 bases. The germline V gene encodes CDR1 LNHDA and CDR2 SQIVND (reference sequence). The CDR3 is 15 residues long. V gave up 10 bases and J gave up 10 bases; unmatched junction bases: 14. Here the CDR3 DNA reads TGTGCCACCCTCCGGGGCGCCCTAGCGGGGGGGGAGCAGTTCTTC. Translation: CATLRGALAGGEQFF.

Regarding this clone: Since a far larger clone is one base different, this is likely a read error. The CDR3 protein is CASSLEQGSDEQYV. The CDR3 DNA sequence: TGTGCCAGCAGCTTGGAGCAGGGCAGCGACGAGCAGTACGTC. This chain joins TRBV5-6 and TRBJ2-7; D is possibly TRBD1 (5 bases). The germline CDR1 and CDR2 sequences are SGHDT and YYEEEE. This CDR3 contains 14 residues. V was trimmed by 0 bases and J by 5 bases, leaving 12 bases between them.

This chain uses TRBV28 with TRBJ2-1; 11 bases map to TRBD2. The trim removed 5 bases at V and 4 bases at J, leaving 4 bases unmatched. There are 15 residues in the CDR3. CDR1 and CDR2 (germline): MDHEN, SYDVKM. The CDR3 DNA sequence: TGTGCCAGCAGTACCCGACTAGCGGGGTACAATGAGCAGTTCTTC. It specifies CASSTRLAGYNEQFF.

The rearrangement uses TRBV10-3 and TRBJ1-2, with 10 bases that match TRBD1. There are 16 residues in the CDR3. The germline gives CDR1 ENHRY, CDR2 SYGVKD. V lost 10 bases, J lost 4 bases, and 15 bases stayed unmatched. The CDR3 DNA sequence: TGTGCCAGCAGCCCCGTAACCGGGACAGGGGCCTATGGCTACACCTTC. Translating gives CASSPVTGTGAYGYTF.

V and J are TRBV10-1 and TRBJ2-1; TRBD2 matches 10 bases. The V gene's germline CDR1 is WNHNN and CDR2 SYGVQD (reference sequence). V lost 2 bases to trimming and J lost 4 bases; unmatched junction nucleotides: 5. The CDR3 runs to 16 residues. The CDR3 here is CASSESGGALYNEQFF. Written as DNA, the CDR3 is TGCGCCAGCAGTGAGAGCGGGGGGGCTCTTTACAATGAGCAGTTCTTC.

J is TRBJ2-7 and V is TRBV7-9, with a tentative D call TRBD1 (5 bases). CDR1 SEHNR and CDR2 FQNEAQ come from the germline V gene (reference sequence). The CDR3 has 14 amino acids. V lost 5 bases, J lost 3 bases, and 14 bases lay in between. CDR3 residues: CASSTKDNYYEQYF. In nucleotides, the CDR3 is TGTGCCAGCAGCACTAAGGACAATTACTACGAGCAGTACTTC.

The chain joins TRBV4-3 to TRBJ2-7, with 8 bases aligning to TRBD2. From germline, CDR1 is LGHNA and CDR2 YSLEER. With V trimmed by 4 bases and J by 3 bases, 11 bases remained unmatched. The CDR3 consists of 16 residues. In DNA, the CDR3 is TGCGCCAGCAGCCGGGGTAGGAGCGGGAGCATCTACGAGCAGTACTTC. This gives the protein CASSRGRSGSIYEQYF.

This clone was observed a handful of times. The chain carries TRBV4-1 and TRBJ1-5; perhaps TRBD1 as D (6 bases). This CDR3 has 15 residues. Germline CDR1 MGHRA, CDR2 YSYEKL. V gave up 4 bases and J gave up 6 bases, with 16 bases separating them. CDR3 DNA sequence: TGCGCCAGCAGCCTCTTACCGGGGGCTGGTCAGCCCCAGCATTTT. Translated, it gives CASSLLPGAGQPQHF.

A few counts support this clone. The rearrangement uses TRBV28 and TRBJ2-7; 7 nucleotides agree with TRBD2. The germline V gene encodes CDR1 MDHEN and CDR2 SYDVKM. The CDR3 runs to 14 residues. V lost 4 bases, J lost 2 bases, and 5 bases stayed unmatched. The DNA of the CDR3 is TGTGCCAGCAGTTCGACGGGAGGTCCCTACGAGCAGTACGTC. This codes for CASSSTGGPYEQYV.

CDR3 in DNA: TGTGCCAGTAGCAAGGACAGGGGAAAGTATGGCTACACCTTC. As protein: CASSKDRGKYGYTF. The gene calls are TRBV19 and TRBJ1-2; TRBD1 agrees at 9 bases. The CDR3 is 14 residues long. From germline, CDR1 is LNHDA and CDR2 SQIVND (reference sequence). The trim removed 6 bases at V and 5 bases at J, leaving 7 bases unmatched.

The count of this clone is one. The V gene is TRBV7-9, the J gene TRBJ1-3; 8 bases are shared with TRBD1. With V trimmed by 4 bases and J by 0 bases, 2 bases remained unmatched. Germline CDR1 reads SEHNR; CDR2 reads FQNEAQ (reference sequence). The CDR3 totals 15 residues. The CDR3 loop is CASSYGTGSGNTIYF. The CDR3 DNA is TGTGCCAGCAGCTACGGGACAGGCTCTGGAAACACCATATATTTT.

V and J are TRBV9 and TRBJ1-3, with D unresolved. The V end was cut by 2 bases, the J end by 0 bases, with 6 bases between. Germline CDR1 reads SGDLS; CDR2 reads YYNGEE. The CDR3 spans 14 residues. CDR3 protein: CASSVGLSGNTIYF. The CDR3 region has the DNA TGTGCCAGCAGCGTCGGTCTCTCTGGAAACACCATATATTTT.

This chain connects TRBV4-2 to TRBJ2-7; D tentatively fits TRBD1 or TRBD2 (5 bases each). V lost 0 bases and J 3 bases, leaving 12 bases between the germline ends. The CDR3 consists of 15 residues. Germline lookup yields CDR1 LGHNA and CDR2 YNFKEQ. The CDR3 is CASSQEVWGYYEQYV. The DNA of the CDR3 is TGTGCCAGCAGCCAAGAGGTGTGGGGGTACTACGAGCAGTACGTC.

The genes are TRBV19 and TRBJ1-2; tentatively, D is TRBD1 (6 bases). V shed 7 bases and J shed 4 bases, with 13 bases lying between them. CDR1 is LNHDA, CDR2 SQIVND, per germline (reference sequence). This CDR3 spans 13 amino acids. CDR3 in DNA: TGTGCCAGTACCGGGACAACCACCTATGGCTACACCTTC. Protein: CASTGTTTYGYTF.

This clone was counted a single time. The V gene is TRBV27, the J gene TRBJ2-7; tentative D call: TRBD2 (5 bases). Germline CDR1 is MNHEY and CDR2 is SMNVEV (reference sequence). CDR3 length equals 12 residues. Trimming stripped 4 bases from V and 6 bases from J, with 10 bases between. The CDR3 loop reads CASSSTEGEQYF. Written as DNA, the CDR3 is TGTGCCAGCAGTTCAACAGAGGGCGAGCAGTACTTC.

This sequence joins TRBV10-1 and TRBJ2-3; TRBD2 matches at 10 bases. CDR1 is WNHNN, CDR2 SYGVQD, per germline (reference sequence). This CDR3 region has 14 residues. CDR3: CSLDPGLATDTQYF. The CDR3 DNA follows: TGCTCACTTGACCCGGGACTAGCGACAGATACGCAGTATTTT.

The chain combines TRBV9 with TRBJ2-4; D not resolved. Between the trimmed V and J ends, which lost 1 base and 1 base, there was a span of 6 bases. This CDR3 has 14 residues. Germline loops: CDR1 SGDLS, CDR2 YYNGEE. CDR3 nucleotides: TGTGCCAGCAGCGTAAGTGCGGCCAAAAACATTCAGTACTTC. Protein product: CASSVSAAKNIQYF.

The CDR3 spells CASSLTGGGGSSYEQYF. The DNA of the CDR3 is TGTGCCAGCAGCTTAACAGGTGGAGGGGGTAGCTCCTACGAGCAGTACTTC. The chain uses TRBV7-3 and TRBJ2-7; D tentatively fits TRBD1 or TRBD2 (6 bases each). CDR3 size: 17 residues. V lost 0 bases and J lost 0, with 15 bases in between. Looked up from germline, CDR1 is SGHTA and CDR2 is FQGTGA. Using reference TRBV7-3 and TRBJ2-7 for the parts outside the CDR3, the full variable domain is GAGVSQTPSNKVTEKGKYVELRCDPISGHTALYWYRQSLGQGPEFLIYFQGTGAADDSGLPNDRFFAVRPEGSVSTLKIQRTERGDSAVYLCASSLTGGGGSSYEQYFGPGTRLTVT.

This clone appeared once. The V call is TRBV4-2, the J call TRBJ2-7; TRBD2 might be the D (6 bases). The CDR3 loop spans 13 amino acids. Germline CDR1 reads LGHNA; CDR2 reads YNFKEQ. The V gene lost 3 bases and the J gene lost 6 bases, with 12 bases spanning the gap. The CDR3 bases are TGTGCCAGCAGCCAGATGGGCGGGGCCGAGCAGTACTTC. It is translated as CASSQMGGAEQYF.

The J gene is TRBJ1-3, the V gene TRBV30; D not resolved. Germline CDR1 reads GTSNPN; CDR2 reads SVGIG (reference sequence). This CDR3 spans 17 amino acids. Deletions cut 2 bases from V and 0 bases from J, with 17 bases between. CDR3 in amino acids: CAWSFGSPIFSGNTIYF. The CDR3 bases are TGTGCCTGGAGTTTCGGCAGTCCCATATTCTCTGGAAACACCATATATTTT.

Written as DNA, the CDR3 is TGTGCCACCAGCAGTGAGACAGGGGACAGCTCCTACGAGCAGTACTTC. It yields the protein CATSSETGDSSYEQYF. The chain links TRBV15 to TRBJ2-7; 8 bases are a match to TRBD1. The CDR3 spans 16 residues. V lost 3 bases and J lost 0; bases outside the gene matches: 7. The germline V gene encodes CDR1 LNHNV and CDR2 YYDKDF (reference sequence).

The chain uses TRBV5-1 and TRBJ2-7; D might be TRBD1 or TRBD2, each matching 5 bases. Per the germline V gene, CDR1 is SGHRS and CDR2 is YFSETQ. CDR3 length: 15 amino acids. V lost 4 bases, J lost 3 bases, and 17 bases lay in between. CDR3 protein: CASSQRQPRGYEQYF. CDR3 nucleotide sequence: TGCGCCAGCAGCCAACGACAGCCACGGGGCTACGAGCAGTACTTC. Looking up the rest from reference TRBV5-1 and TRBJ2-7 gives the full variable domain: KAGVTQTPRYLIKTRGQQVTLSCSPISGHRSVSWYQQTPGQGLQFLFEYFSETQRNKGNFPGRFSGRQFSNSRSEMNVSTLELGDSALYLCASSQRQPRGYEQYFGPGTRLTVT.

J is TRBJ2-3 and V is TRBV5-4, with 10 nucleotides matching TRBD1. The germline V gene has CDR1 SGHNT and CDR2 YYREEE (reference sequence). This CDR3 has 15 residues. Trimming cost V 4 bases and J 4 bases; bases outside gene matches: 6. The CDR3 reads CASSRGQGESDTQYF. The CDR3 nucleotides are TGTGCCAGCAGCCGAGGACAGGGGGAGTCAGATACGCAGTATTTT.

This clone was found once. V gene TRBV13 combines with J gene TRBJ1-2, with TRBD1 matching 8 bases. The CDR3 runs to 13 residues. CDR1 is PRHDT, CDR2 FYEKMQ, per germline (reference sequence). The trim removed 3 bases at V and 4 bases at J, leaving 1 base unmatched. The CDR3 nucleotides read TGTGCCAGCAGCTTTCAGGGGGCCTATGGCTACACCTTC. This encodes CASSFQGAYGYTF.